This T cell receptor (beta chain) is from a study of T-cell reconstitution after alpha-beta-depleted transplantation in children. Unique molecular identifiers tagged the TCRbeta library. Via MiXCR, TCRdb re-called the PCR reads, giving one row per CDR3 protein. The sample has about 240,000 distinct CDR3 sequences; 9.5% to 15% are singletons. This clonotype was found many times. The TCR originated in a human donor who donated a stem cell graft to a child with acute lymphoblastic leukemia. Here the sequenced sample was PBMCs from the stem cell graft donor, taken from the stem cell graft.

CDR3 DNA: TGTGCCACAGGAGGACAGGGGAACGGCGGGGAGCAGTACTTC. Translating it yields CATGGQGNGGEQYF. The chain combines TRBV10-3 with TRBJ2-7, with TRBD1 identical over 9 bases. CDR3 length: 14 residues. V shed 10 bases, J shed 7 bases, and the junction held 14 bases outside the gene matches. The germline V gene encodes CDR1 ENHRY and CDR2 SYGVKD.